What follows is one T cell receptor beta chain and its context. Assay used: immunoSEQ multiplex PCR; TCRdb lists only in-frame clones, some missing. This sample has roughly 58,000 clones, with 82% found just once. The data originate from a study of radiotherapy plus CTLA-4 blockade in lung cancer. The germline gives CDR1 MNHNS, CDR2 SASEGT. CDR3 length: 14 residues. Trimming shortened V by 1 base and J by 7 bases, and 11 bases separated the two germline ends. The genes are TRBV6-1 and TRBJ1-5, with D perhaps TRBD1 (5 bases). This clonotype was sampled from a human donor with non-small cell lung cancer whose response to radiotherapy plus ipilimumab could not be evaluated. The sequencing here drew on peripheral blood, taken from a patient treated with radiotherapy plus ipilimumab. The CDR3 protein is CASSEGQGQQPQHF. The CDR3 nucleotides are TGTGCCAGCAGTGAAGGCCAGGGTCAACAGCCCCAGCATTTT.